The 25 T cell receptor beta chains reported below all come from one sample, sequenced in a study of blood T cell repertoires in COVID-19. Generated by immunoSEQ multiplex PCR, the TCRdb table keeps only in-frame clones and is missing some. The table shows fewer than 150,000 clones, with 87% occurring only once. The sample taken for sequencing was peripheral blood. Source of these receptors: a middle-aged woman with acute or convalescent COVID-19.

The chain carries TRBV5-4 and TRBJ1-2; 7 bases line up with TRBD1. The V segment lost 4 bases and the J segment 6 bases; nucleotides outside the gene matches: 6. This CDR3 is built from 13 residues. CDR1 is SGHNT and CDR2 is YYREEE in the germline V gene (reference sequence). The CDR3 region is CASSGGQTDGYTF. The CDR3 DNA sequence: TGTGCCAGCAGCGGGGGACAGACGGATGGCTACACCTTC.

The CDR3 loop reads CASSILVNTGELFF. CDR3 in DNA: TGTGCCAGCAGCATACTTGTGAACACCGGGGAGCTGTTTTTT. The chain joins TRBV7-8 to TRBJ2-2; unclear D gene. Germline assignment: CDR1 SGHVS and CDR2 FQNEAQ. V lost 5 bases and J lost 1, with 8 bases in between. The CDR3 runs to 14 residues.

The chain employs TRBV6-2 or TRBV6-3 and TRBJ2-5; no reliable D call. Germline CDR1 is MNHEY and CDR2 is SVGEGT. The CDR3 is 15 amino acids. Between the trimmed V and J ends, which lost 3 bases and 2 bases, there was a span of 13 bases. The DNA for the CDR3 is TGTGCCAGCAGTTATATAGGCGGAGCACAAGAGACCCAGTACTTC. This encodes CASSYIGGAQETQYF.

This chain connects TRBV5-1 to TRBJ2-7; D remains ambiguous. V dropped 5 bases and J dropped 2 bases, with 8 bases sitting between them. This CDR3 comprises 12 residues. CDR1 SGHRS and CDR2 YFSETQ come from the germline V gene. As DNA, the CDR3 is TGCGCCAGCAGAGACACCGCCTACGAGCAGTACTTC. Protein sequence: CASRDTAYEQYF.

This clone was observed a single time. This chain connects TRBV19 to TRBJ2-2; D is undetermined. This CDR3 is 14 amino acids long. The germline CDR1 and CDR2 sequences are LNHDA and SQIVND (reference sequence). With 8 bases removed from V and 2 bases from J, the gap between germline ends came to 12 bases. CDR3 sequence reads: CASHKEPNTGELFF. CDR3 nucleotide sequence: TGTGCCAGTCACAAGGAGCCCAACACCGGGGAGCTGTTTTTT.

J is TRBJ1-5 and V is TRBV30; 9 bases line up with TRBD1. V lost 0 bases, J lost 2 bases, and 14 bases stayed unmatched. The germline gives CDR1 GTSNPN, CDR2 SVGIG (reference sequence). The CDR3 contains 19 residues. In DNA form, the CDR3 reads TGTGCCTGGAGTGTACGACGGGGACAGGGAATGTTGGGCAATCAGCCCCAGCATTTT. Translation gives CAWSVRRGQGMLGNQPQHF.

The CDR3, as DNA: TGTGCCAGCAGTTTGGGACAGGGGCGAAACACTGAAGCTTTCTTT. Translated, it gives CASSLGQGRNTEAFF. The V gene is TRBV27, the J gene TRBJ1-1, with 10 nucleotides matching TRBD1. The CDR3 consists of 15 residues. Germline trimming cut 3 bases from V and 2 bases from J; bases unmatched to any gene: 3. Looked up from germline, CDR1 is MNHEY and CDR2 is SMNVEV (reference sequence).

The table lists this clone with a count of one. This chain's CDR3 is CASAVRVGDNQPQHF. The CDR3 region has the DNA TGCGCCAGCGCCGTTAGGGTCGGGGACAATCAGCCCCAGCATTTT. V is TRBV4-3 and J is TRBJ1-5; D remains ambiguous. Trimming removed 8 bases from V and 3 bases from J, with 17 bases in between. Germline V CDR1 and CDR2: LGHNA, YSLEER. This CDR3 region has 15 residues.

The chain links TRBV4-2 to TRBJ1-1; D gene unclear. Germline-derived CDR1 and CDR2 are LGHNA and YNFKEQ. V was trimmed by 3 bases and J by 1 base, leaving 12 bases between them. This CDR3 contains 15 residues. The DNA for the CDR3 is TGTGCCAGCAGCCATGACCCCCAGGAGAACACTGAAGCTTTCTTT. As protein: CASSHDPQENTEAFF.

The genes are TRBV12-3 or TRBV12-4 and TRBJ1-2; 8 nucleotides match TRBD1. The CDR3 is 13 amino acids. The J segment lost 4 bases and the V segment lost 5 bases, leaving 3 bases of the junction unmatched. CDR3 nucleotide sequence: TGTGCCAGCAGTCCACAGGGGGGCTATGGCTACACCTTC. Its protein product is CASSPQGGYGYTF.

The chain joins TRBV15 to TRBJ1-2, with TRBD1 matching 7 bases. Trimming at V came to 0 bases and at J to 6 bases, leaving 7 bases not matched to a gene. Germline V gene data show CDR1 as LNHNV and CDR2 as YYDKDF (reference sequence). There are 15 residues in the CDR3. In DNA form, the CDR3 reads TGTGCCACCAGCAGAGAGGGAGACAGGGTCGATGGCTACACCTTC. Translation gives CATSREGDRVDGYTF.

This clone appeared once. The CDR3 region has the DNA TGCGCCAGCAGTGGAGGGGGGCTAGCGGGAGTATCCGAGCAGTACTTC. The encoded protein is CASSGGGLAGVSEQYF. The rearrangement uses TRBV5-1 and TRBJ2-7; 10 nucleotides agree with TRBD2. V was pared by 5 bases and J by 6 bases, with 14 bases of the junction left unmatched. Per the germline V gene, CDR1 is SGHRS and CDR2 is YFSETQ. The CDR3 spans 16 residues.

The CDR3 coding sequence is TGTGCCAGCAGCGTAGAGGGGACTAGGAGAGAGACCCAGTACTTC. Translation: CASSVEGTRRETQYF. The V call is TRBV9, the J call TRBJ2-5, with 8 positions matching TRBD2. Losses at the gene ends were 0 bases for V and 4 bases for J; bases not matched to a gene: 5. CDR1 is SGDLS, CDR2 YYNGEE, per germline. CDR3 length: 15 residues.

The chain uses TRBV4-1 and TRBJ2-1, with 7 bases identical to TRBD1. Trimming cost V 8 bases and J 9 bases; bases outside gene matches: 10. Germline V gene sequence: CDR1 MGHRA, CDR2 YSYEKL. The CDR3 runs to 13 residues. The CDR3 DNA sequence: TGCGCCAGCCGCTCTTGGACAGGCACTGAGCAGTTCTTC. This translates into CASRSWTGTEQFF.

The rearrangement joins TRBV30 to TRBJ1-5; 11 bases align to TRBD1. Trimming took 3 bases from V and 7 from J; bases not matched to a gene: 2. CDR1 and CDR2 (germline): GTSNPN, SVGIG (reference sequence). The CDR3 is 13 amino acids. The CDR3, as DNA: TGTGCCTGGAGAGGACAGGGGGCCCAGCCCCAGCATTTT. It yields the protein CAWRGQGAQPQHF. Complete variable domain (other parts from reference TRBV30 and TRBJ1-5): SQTIHQWPATLVQPVGSPLSLECTVEGTSNPNLYWYRQAAGRGLQLLFYSVGIGQISSEVPQNLSASRPQDRQFILSSKKLLLSDSGFYLCAWRGQGAQPQHFGDGTRLSIL.

The rearrangement links TRBV2 to TRBJ1-5; TRBD1 agrees at 8 bases. There are 14 residues in the CDR3. Trimming took 1 base from V and 6 from J; bases not matched to a gene: 2. The germline CDR1 and CDR2 sequences are SNHLY and FYNNEI. The CDR3 protein is CASSEGQGAQPQHF. CDR3 nucleotides: TGTGCCAGCAGTGAAGGGCAGGGGGCTCAGCCCCAGCATTTT.

V usage is TRBV19 and J usage is TRBJ1-2; D unclear. The ends were cut back, 8 bases at V and 3 bases at J, with 16 bases in the middle. Germline CDR1 reads LNHDA; CDR2 reads SQIVND (reference sequence). This CDR3 has 14 amino acids. CDR3 sequence: CASEVTGEYYGYTF. DNA of the CDR3: TGTGCCAGTGAGGTAACCGGGGAATACTATGGCTACACCTTC.

This chain links TRBV24-1 with TRBJ2-2; possibly TRBD1 for D (7 bases). The V end was cut by 3 bases, the J end by 0 bases, with 13 bases between. CDR3 length equals 17 residues. The V gene's germline CDR1 is KGHDR and CDR2 SFDVKD. The CDR3 protein is CATSDTQGGPNTGELFF. Written as DNA, the CDR3 is TGTGCCACCAGTGATACCCAGGGGGGACCGAACACCGGGGAGCTGTTTTTT.

With respect to this clone: The same CDR3 can be traced to other DNA sequences in this sample. The J gene is TRBJ2-7, the V gene TRBV2, with D tentatively TRBD2 (5 bases). The germline gives CDR1 SNHLY, CDR2 FYNNEI. The V gene lost 8 bases and the J gene lost 3 bases, with 8 bases spanning the gap. The CDR3 covers 11 residues. CDR3 residues: CASGSGYEQYF. The CDR3 bases are TGTGCCAGCGGGAGCGGCTACGAGCAGTACTTC.

This rearrangement joins TRBV23-1 to TRBJ2-7, with a weak D call TRBD1 (6 bases). TRBV23-1 belongs to the ORF category, with a function that is uncertain. Trimming took 7 bases from V and 5 from J, leaving 12 bases between them. The CDR3 loop spans 12 amino acids. This CDR3 reads CASTDRKDEQYF. The CDR3 DNA sequence: TGCGCCAGCACGGACAGAAAGGACGAGCAGTACTTC.

This sequence joins TRBV7-8 and TRBJ1-1; TRBD1 is a possible D gene (5 bases). Trimming shortened V by 5 bases and J by 5 bases, and 15 bases separated the two germline ends. Germline V gene sequence: CDR1 SGHVS, CDR2 FQNEAQ. CDR3 size: 14 residues. CDR3 loop: CASSPARDRTEAFF. The CDR3 DNA follows: TGTGCCAGCAGCCCCGCCAGGGATCGGACTGAAGCTTTCTTT.

V and J are TRBV5-1 and TRBJ2-7, with unresolved D. Germline CDR1 and CDR2: SGHRS and YFSETQ. The CDR3 runs 14 residues. V was shortened by 6 bases and J by 0 bases, with 13 bases between the two germline ends. CDR3 residues: CASKKVRSSYEQYF. The CDR3 region has the DNA TGCGCCAGCAAGAAGGTCCGGAGCTCCTACGAGCAGTACTTC.

The chain combines TRBV24-1 with TRBJ2-1; 9 bases agree with TRBD1. The V gene's germline CDR1 is KGHDR and CDR2 SFDVKD. The ends lost 3 bases at V and 7 bases at J; junction bases unmatched: 9. The CDR3 loop spans 16 amino acids. The CDR3 region is CATSDPSGQGSNEQFF. CDR3 in DNA: TGTGCCACCAGTGATCCCTCGGGACAGGGATCGAATGAGCAGTTCTTC.

V and J are TRBV29-1 and TRBJ1-2; 7 nucleotides line up with TRBD1. CDR1 is SQVTM, CDR2 ANQGSEA, per germline. The junction had 10 bases not matched to a gene; V was cut back by 4 bases and J by 2 bases. The CDR3 consists of 15 residues. The CDR3 DNA reads as TGCAGCGTTGTAACCGGGACAGCCCCAAACTATGGCTACACCTTC. It is translated as CSVVTGTAPNYGYTF.

J is TRBJ2-1 and V is TRBV5-6, with a weak D call TRBD1 (5 bases). Germline V CDR1 and CDR2: SGHDT, YYEEEE. The CDR3 sequence is 13 residues long. V was trimmed by 0 bases and J by 6 bases, leaving 7 bases between them. CDR3 DNA sequence: TGTGCCAGCAGCTTGGTCGACAGCAATGAGCAGTTCTTC. Protein: CASSLVDSNEQFF. The whole variable domain, filled in from reference TRBV5-6 and TRBJ2-1, reads DAGVTQSPTHLIKTRGQQVTLRCSPKSGHDTVSWYQQALGQGPQFIFQYYEEEERQRGNFPDRFSGHQFPNYSSELNVNALLLGDSALYLCASSLVDSNEQFFGPGTRLTVL.